What follows is one TCR beta chain and its context. The junction had 2 bases not matched to a gene; V was cut back by 4 bases and J by 0 bases. The CDR3 is 15 residues long. Germline values: CDR1 SGHTA, CDR2 FQGTGA. The sample originates from a study of blood T cell repertoires in COVID-19. The protocol was immunoSEQ multiplex PCR, while the TCRdb copy is restricted to in-frame clones and leaves out a portion. The table records about 190,000 clones, 82% of them present only once. The source material was peripheral blood. The TCR originated in a woman aged 55-70 years with COVID-19, enrolled during active disease. The genes are TRBV7-3 and TRBJ2-1, with 8 nucleotides matching TRBD2. CDR3 in DNA: TGTGCCAGCAGCTCAACTAGCGGCTCCTACAATGAGCAGTTCTTC. Translating gives CASSSTSGSYNEQFF.